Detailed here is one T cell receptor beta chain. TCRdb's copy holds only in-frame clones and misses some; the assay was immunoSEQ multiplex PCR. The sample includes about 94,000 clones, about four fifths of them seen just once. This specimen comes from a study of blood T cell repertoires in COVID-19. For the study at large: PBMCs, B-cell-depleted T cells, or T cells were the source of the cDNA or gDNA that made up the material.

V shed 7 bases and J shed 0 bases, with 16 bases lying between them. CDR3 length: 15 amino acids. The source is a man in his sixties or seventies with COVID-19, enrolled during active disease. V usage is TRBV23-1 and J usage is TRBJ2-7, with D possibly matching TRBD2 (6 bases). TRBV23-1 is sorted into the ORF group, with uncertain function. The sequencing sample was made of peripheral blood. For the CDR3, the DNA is TGCGCCAGCACCCCCCCTCGGGACTTCTCCTACGAGCAGTACTTC. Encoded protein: CASTPPRDFSYEQYF.